The 28 T cell receptor beta chains below come from one sample, sequenced in a study of OX40 agonist ivuxolimab in advanced cancers. Sequenced by immunoSEQ multiplex PCR; TCRdb stores in-frame clones only, minus some. The sample lists over 80,000 clones, approximately 91% occurring once. The sample in question was CD4+ or CD8+ T cells sorted from blood, obtained in a trial of the OX40 agonist ivuxolimab. These receptors originate from an adult with an advanced solid tumor such as melanoma, head and neck, liver or kidney cancer.

The V call is TRBV2, the J call TRBJ2-7; the D gene could be TRBD1 or TRBD2 (5 bases each). CDR1 is SNHLY and CDR2 is FYNNEI in the germline V gene. The CDR3 covers 13 residues. The V and J ends lost 4 bases and 3 bases respectively, with 10 bases between them. The CDR3 DNA follows: TGTGCCAGCAGTGGGGGGTGGGGCTACGAGCAGTACTTC. Amino acid sequence: CASSGGWGYEQYF.

This clone was seen ten or more times. The chain combines TRBV28 with TRBJ2-1; TRBD1 aligns across 7 bases. This CDR3 has 14 amino acids. Germline V gene data show CDR1 as MDHEN and CDR2 as SYDVKM. Trimming at V came to 6 bases and at J to 7 bases, leaving 9 bases not matched to a gene. The CDR3 reads CASRVLGTANEQFF. The CDR3 coding sequence is TGTGCCAGCAGGGTACTTGGGACAGCAAATGAGCAGTTCTTC.

This chain joins TRBV21-1 and TRBJ2-3; no DNA check was done on the table's D call, TRBD2. TRBV21-1 corresponds to a pseudogene. The CDR3 extends over 18 amino acids. The CDR3 protein is CASSLGTSGGTSTDTQYF. The CDR3 DNA reads as TGTGCCAGCAGCTTGGGGACTAGCGGGGGGACTAGCACAGATACGCAGTATTTT.

The J gene is TRBJ2-1, the V gene TRBV19, with 7 positions matching TRBD2. The V segment lost 7 bases and the J segment 9 bases; nucleotides outside the gene matches: 9. Germline loops: CDR1 LNHDA, CDR2 SQIVND (reference sequence). This CDR3 comprises 13 residues. The CDR3 protein is CASTYTGGSEQFF. The CDR3 DNA reads as TGTGCCAGTACCTATACGGGGGGTAGTGAGCAGTTCTTC.

This clone was seen only once. This chain uses TRBV12-5 with TRBJ2-2; D is undetermined. This CDR3 comprises 13 residues. Trimming took 5 bases from V and 0 from J, leaving 4 bases between them. Germline assignment: CDR1 LGHNT and CDR2 FRNRAP. CDR3 in DNA: TGTGCTAGTGGTGCCCCGAACACCGGGGAGCTGTTTTTT. This sequence encodes CASGAPNTGELFF.

This clone was seen a few times. The genes are TRBV29-1 and TRBJ1-1; no reliable D call. This CDR3 region has 13 residues. Trimming left V 3 bases short and J 0 bases short, with 8 bases between. CDR1 is SQVTM and CDR2 is ANQGSEA in the germline V gene. This CDR3 is CSVELLMNTEAFF. The CDR3 DNA follows: TGCAGCGTTGAGCTCCTGATGAACACTGAAGCTTTCTTT.

In its sample, this clone was seen once. The chain has TRBV7-7 and TRBJ2-5, with TRBD2 identical over 11 bases. V gave up 5 bases and J gave up 2 bases; unmatched junction bases: 4. The CDR3 totals 15 residues. Germline-derived CDR1 and CDR2 are SSHAT and FNYEAQ (reference sequence). The CDR3 spells CASSLGLAEQETQYF. For the CDR3, the DNA is TGTGCCAGCAGCCTGGGACTAGCGGAGCAAGAGACCCAGTACTTC.

V gene TRBV2 combines with J gene TRBJ1-4, with 8 bases lining up with TRBD1. The CDR3 totals 15 residues. With 5 bases clipped from V and 4 bases from J, the junction kept 6 bases outside the gene matches. CDR1 is SNHLY, CDR2 FYNNEI, per germline. The CDR3 coding sequence is TGTGCCAGCAGTCACCGACAGGGGTATAATGAAAAACTGTTTTTT. This sequence encodes CASSHRQGYNEKLFF.

The genes are TRBV4-2 and TRBJ2-1; TRBD2 matches at 11 bases. Losses at the gene ends were 0 bases for V and 3 bases for J; bases not matched to a gene: 7. From germline, CDR1 is LGHNA and CDR2 YNFKEQ. The CDR3 totals 18 residues. CDR3 DNA sequence: TGTGCCAGCAGCCAAGATATAGCGGGAGGGCCCTTCTACAATGAGCAGTTCTTC. Its protein product is CASSQDIAGGPFYNEQFF.

In this sample, this clone turned up a few times. The V gene is TRBV7-2, the J gene TRBJ2-5; D possibly corresponds to TRBD1 (5 bases). The CDR3 length is 13 residues. Germline assignment: CDR1 SGHTA and CDR2 FQGNSA. The V gene lost 5 bases and the J gene lost 3 bases, with 10 bases spanning the gap. CDR3 nucleotides: TGTGCCAGCAGCCTTGGGGCCAAAGAGACCCAGTACTTC. Amino acids: CASSLGAKETQYF. Supplemented by reference TRBV7-2 and TRBJ2-5, the full variable domain reads GAGVSQSPSNKVTEKGKDVELRCDPISGHTALYWYRQSLGQGLEFLIYFQGNSAPDKSGLPSDRFSAERTGGSVSTLTIQRTQQEDSAVYLCASSLGAKETQYFGPGTRLLVL.

This clone has only one observation. The chain recombines TRBV7-2 with TRBJ2-1; D is ambiguous. This CDR3 region has 13 residues. Germline CDR1 reads SGHTA; CDR2 reads FQGNSA. Deletions cut 1 base from V and 4 bases from J, with 5 bases between. DNA for the CDR3: TGTGCCAGCAGCTTAGTCACTTACAATGAGCAGTTCTTC. It translates to CASSLVTYNEQFF. The full variable domain, its missing parts supplied by reference TRBV7-2 and TRBJ2-1, is GAGVSQSPSNKVTEKGKDVELRCDPISGHTALYWYRQSLGQGLEFLIYFQGNSAPDKSGLPSDRFSAERTGGSVSTLTIQRTQQEDSAVYLCASSLVTYNEQFFGPGTRLTVL.

This rearrangement joins TRBV19 to TRBJ1-5; tentative D call: TRBD1 (5 bases). Trimming left V 3 bases short and J 7 bases short, with 19 bases between. The CDR3 loop spans 16 amino acids. In germline, CDR1 is LNHDA, CDR2 SQIVND (reference sequence). CDR3 DNA sequence: TGTGCCAGTAGTATCCGGCGAGGGGCGACGGGGCAGCCCCAGCATTTT. Translation gives CASSIRRGATGQPQHF.

J is TRBJ1-6 and V is TRBV5-6, with no clear D. Per the germline V gene, CDR1 is SGHDT and CDR2 is YYEEEE. The CDR3 is 13 residues long. V was pared by 0 bases and J by 6 bases, with 4 bases between. The CDR3 DNA reads as TGTGCCAGCAGCTTGGTCCCTAATTCACCCCTCCACTTT. It is translated as CASSLVPNSPLHF.

J is TRBJ1-3 and V is TRBV29-1, with 7 bases fitting TRBD1. V lost 4 bases, J lost 2 bases, and 8 bases stayed unmatched. CDR3 size: 15 residues. CDR1 is SQVTM and CDR2 is ANQGSEA in the germline V gene. This chain's CDR3 is CSVAPTGATGNTIYF. In DNA form, the CDR3 reads TGCAGCGTTGCCCCTACAGGGGCCACTGGAAACACCATATATTTT. Together with reference TRBV29-1 and TRBJ1-3, the CDR3 gives the full variable domain: SAVISQKPSRDICQRGTSLTIQCQVDSQVTMMFWYRQQPGQSLTLIATANQGSEATYESGFVIDKFPISRPNLTFSTLTVSNMSPEDSSIYLCSVAPTGATGNTIYFGEGSWLTVV.

The CDR3 sequence is CAITPGSQETQYF. The DNA for the CDR3 is TGTGCCATCACCCCGGGAAGCCAAGAGACCCAGTACTTC. This chain connects TRBV10-3 to TRBJ2-5, with D possibly matching TRBD2 (5 bases). With 7 bases removed from V and 1 base from J, the gap between germline ends came to 10 bases. The CDR3 consists of 13 residues. The germline V gene encodes CDR1 ENHRY and CDR2 SYGVKD.

This clone was counted only a few times. The chain couples TRBV19 to TRBJ2-2; unclear D gene. CDR3 size: 12 residues. The germline V and J ends were trimmed by 6 bases and 3 bases, with 5 bases remaining between them. Germline assignment: CDR1 LNHDA and CDR2 SQIVND (reference sequence). CDR3 in DNA: TGTGCCAGTAGAAGGGACACCGGGGAGCTGTTTTTT. It translates to CASRRDTGELFF.

This chain joins TRBV4-1 and TRBJ1-2; TRBD1 agrees at 8 bases. Germline loops: CDR1 MGHRA, CDR2 YSYEKL. The CDR3 extends over 16 amino acids. Trimming took 3 bases from V and 4 from J; bases not matched to a gene: 10. DNA for the CDR3: TGCGCCAGCAGCCAGGACCCGGACAGGGAGGGCTATGGCTACACCTTC. Translated, it gives CASSQDPDREGYGYTF.

The chain recombines TRBV10-2 with TRBJ1-4; D is ambiguous. V lost 8 bases and J lost 8, with 12 bases in between. The CDR3 consists of 12 residues. Germline V gene data show CDR1 as WSHSY and CDR2 as SAAADI. This chain's CDR3 is CASGQEREKLFF. The CDR3 DNA reads as TGCGCCAGCGGTCAGGAAAGGGAAAAACTGTTTTTT.

The chain carries TRBV7-6 and TRBJ2-3, with D maybe TRBD2 (5 bases). CDR3 length: 11 amino acids. Germline loops: CDR1 SGHVS, CDR2 FNYEAQ. The V gene lost 11 bases and the J gene lost 1 base, with 7 bases spanning the gap. In DNA form, the CDR3 reads TGTGCCTCAGCGGGCACAGATACGCAGTATTTT. Its translation is CASAGTDTQYF.

The chain links TRBV21-1 to TRBJ2-7. TRBV21-1 constitutes a pseudogene. The CDR3 contains 11 residues. Here the CDR3 reads CAKGRPYEQYF. For the CDR3, the DNA is TGTGCCAAAGGACGGCCCTACGAGCAGTACTTC.

The V gene is TRBV18, the J gene TRBJ2-7; 16 bases match TRBD2. The CDR3 runs 15 residues. Germline trimming cut 2 bases from V and 9 bases from J; bases unmatched to any gene: 4. From germline, CDR1 is KGHSH and CDR2 LQKENI. Written as DNA, the CDR3 is TGTGCCAGCTCACCAGGGACTAGCGGGAGGGCTTGGCAGTACTTC. Amino acid sequence: CASSPGTSGRAWQYF.

The chain uses TRBV5-8 and TRBJ2-5; 13 nucleotides line up with TRBD2. The CDR3 totals 15 residues. J gave up 2 bases and V 7 bases, and 5 bases lay outside the gene matches. The germline V gene has CDR1 SGHTS and CDR2 YDEGEE. For the CDR3, the DNA is TGTGCCAGCGGACTAGCGGGAGTGGTGCAAGAGACCCAGTACTTC. Its protein is CASGLAGVVQETQYF.

The J gene is TRBJ2-7, the V gene TRBV5-1; unclear D gene. V dropped 1 base and J dropped 0 bases, with 8 bases sitting between them. From germline, CDR1 is SGHRS and CDR2 YFSETQ. This CDR3 has 14 amino acids. CDR3 amino acids: CASSLRGYSYEQYF. CDR3 in DNA: TGCGCCAGCAGCTTGCGCGGATACTCCTACGAGCAGTACTTC.

The chain carries TRBV7-6 and TRBJ1-4; TRBD1 aligns across 7 bases. The junction had 12 bases not matched to a gene; V was cut back by 2 bases and J by 6 bases. CDR1 is SGHVS, CDR2 FNYEAQ, per germline. The CDR3 runs 17 residues. CDR3: CASSLRGQSAGYEKLFF. CDR3 sequence (DNA): TGTGCCAGCAGCTTAAGGGGGCAGTCCGCCGGTTATGAAAAACTGTTTTTT.

The chain recombines TRBV9 with TRBJ1-1, with D perhaps matching TRBD1 (6 bases). The CDR3 runs 13 residues. The V end lost 8 bases, the J end lost 6 bases, and 17 bases lay between the germline ends. The V gene's germline CDR1 is SGDLS and CDR2 YYNGEE. CDR3: CASSQGFRAEAFF. DNA of the CDR3: TGTGCCAGTTCCCAGGGGTTTCGGGCTGAAGCTTTCTTT. Drawing the rest from reference TRBV9 and TRBJ1-1, the complete variable domain is DSGVTQTPKHLITATGQRVTLRCSPRSGDLSVYWYQQSLDQGLQFLIQYYNGEERAKGNILERFSAQQFPDLHSELNLSSLELGDSALYFCASSQGFRAEAFFGQGTRLTVV.

The V call is TRBV18, the J call TRBJ1-1, with D maybe TRBD1 (5 bases). V shed 3 bases and J shed 1 base, with 9 bases lying between them. Germline CDR1 and CDR2: KGHSH and LQKENI. This CDR3 comprises 14 residues. The CDR3: CASSPLGGNTEAFF. In nucleotides, the CDR3 is TGTGCCAGCTCACCCCTGGGGGGGAACACTGAAGCTTTCTTT.

CDR3 coding DNA: TGTGCCAGCAGCTTAGGCCAGGAATGGTACAATGAGCAGTTCTTC. It translates to CASSLGQEWYNEQFF. The J gene is TRBJ2-1, the V gene TRBV11-2; no clear D gene. The germline V gene encodes CDR1 SGHAT and CDR2 FQNNGV. The CDR3 covers 15 residues. Trimming took off 1 base at V and 4 bases at J, with 11 bases between the two ends.

The rearrangement links TRBV19 to TRBJ1-5; the D is unclear. Germline CDR1 is LNHDA and CDR2 is SQIVND (reference sequence). This CDR3 is built from 14 residues. The V end was cut by 1 base, the J end by 7 bases, with 11 bases between. The CDR3, as DNA: TGTGCCAGTAGTATAGTGGGAGGGAGACAGCCCCAGCATTTT. It specifies CASSIVGGRQPQHF.